These T cell receptor beta chains were read from a single sample in a study of cytomegalovirus exposure and HLA in healthy donors. The repertoire was sequenced with immunoSEQ multiplex PCR; TCRdb's copy has only in-frame clones and lacks some. The sample includes 80,000 or so clones, 70% to 80% seen only once; the top ten take 2.5% to 3%. Sequenced material: PBMCs. Receptors originate from a man between 50 and 59 years old in good health and CMV-seropositive. Both conserved end residues are part of each CDR3. Each record gives: clone size, D gene, V gene, J gene, CDR3 DNA, CDR3 protein. D genes are given only for firm matches. Part of the rows lack a size; the others show once, few, many or a class for expanded clones.

abundance: -
d_gene: TRBD1
v_gene: TRBV7-2
j_gene: TRBJ1-5
CDR3nt: TGTGCCAGCAGCCCGTGGACAGGGGCCAGCAATCAGCCCCAGCATTTT
CDR3aa: CASSPWTGASNQPQHF

abundance: -
d_gene: TRBD1
v_gene: TRBV7-3
j_gene: TRBJ1-1
CDR3nt: TGTGCCAGCAGCTTTAAGGACAGGGTCTCTGAAGCTTTCTTT
CDR3aa: CASSFKDRVSEAFF

abundance: -
d_gene: TRBD1
v_gene: TRBV27
j_gene: TRBJ2-4
CDR3nt: TGTGCCAGCAGTCCCCTGGGACAGACAAACATTCAGTACTTC
CDR3aa: CASSPLGQTNIQYF

abundance: -
d_gene: -
v_gene: TRBV6-6
j_gene: TRBJ1-1
CDR3nt: TGTGCCAGCAGGTATAGGACACAGAACACTGAAGCTTTCTTT
CDR3aa: CASRYRTQNTEAFF

abundance: once
d_gene: -
v_gene: TRBV15
j_gene: TRBJ1-2
CDR3nt: TGTGCCACCAGCAGAGCGAACTCCTATGGCTACACCTTC
CDR3aa: CATSRANSYGYTF

abundance: -
d_gene: TRBD2
v_gene: TRBV11-3
j_gene: TRBJ2-1
CDR3nt: TGTGCCAGCAGCGCTCTAGCGGGAGGGGGTGAGCAGTTCTTC
CDR3aa: CASSALAGGGEQFF

abundance: -
d_gene: TRBD1
v_gene: TRBV9
j_gene: TRBJ2-7
CDR3nt: TGTGCCAGCAGCGTAGGGACAGGGAGCTCCTACGAGCAGTACTTC
CDR3aa: CASSVGTGSSYEQYF

abundance: -
d_gene: -
v_gene: TRBV6-5
j_gene: TRBJ1-1
CDR3nt: TGTGCCAGCAGGAAGACAGGGAACACTGAAGCTTTCTTT
CDR3aa: CASRKTGNTEAFF

abundance: -
d_gene: TRBD1
v_gene: TRBV29-1
j_gene: TRBJ2-2
CDR3nt: TGCAGCGTTCCGGGACAGGGAGACACCGGGGAGCTGTTTTTT
CDR3aa: CSVPGQGDTGELFF

abundance: -
d_gene: -
v_gene: TRBV2
j_gene: TRBJ2-1
CDR3nt: TGTGCCAGCAGTGAAGCTGGCGGAAGCTCCTACAATGAGCAGTTCTTC
CDR3aa: CASSEAGGSSYNEQFF

abundance: -
d_gene: TRBD1
v_gene: TRBV7-9
j_gene: TRBJ1-2
CDR3nt: TGTTCCAGCAGCTCACCTCGACAGGGGCGGACTAACTATGGCTACACCTTC
CDR3aa: CSSSSPRQGRTNYGYTF

abundance: -
d_gene: -
v_gene: TRBV25-1
j_gene: TRBJ1-1
CDR3nt: TGTGCCAGCAGTGATCGAGGGAGGACTGAAGCTTTCTTT
CDR3aa: CASSDRGRTEAFF

abundance: few
d_gene: TRBD2
v_gene: TRBV14
j_gene: TRBJ2-7
CDR3nt: TGTGCCAGCAGCCAAGGGCTAGCGGGCTCCTACGAGCAGTACTTC
CDR3aa: CASSQGLAGSYEQYF

abundance: -
d_gene: -
v_gene: TRBV5-6
j_gene: TRBJ2-3
CDR3nt: TGTGCCAGCAGCTTGGTTTGGCGGGAAGGCACAGATACGCAGTATTTT
CDR3aa: CASSLVWREGTDTQYF

abundance: -
d_gene: -
v_gene: TRBV2
j_gene: TRBJ1-1
CDR3nt: TGTGCCAGCAGTTTCCTGGGCAGGGGGAACACTGAAGCTTTCTTT
CDR3aa: CASSFLGRGNTEAFF

abundance: -
d_gene: -
v_gene: TRBV5-6
j_gene: TRBJ1-4
CDR3nt: TGTGCCAGCAGCTTGGCAGGGGTAGCAACTAATGAAAAACTGTTTTTT
CDR3aa: CASSLAGVATNEKLFF

abundance: -
d_gene: TRBD2
v_gene: TRBV9
j_gene: TRBJ2-5
CDR3nt: TGTGCCAGCAGCGTAGCCGGGCGACTAGCGACTCAAGAGACCCAGTACTTC
CDR3aa: CASSVAGRLATQETQYF